The rows below give T cell receptor beta chains drawn from one sample of a study of a mutant IDH1 vaccine in newly diagnosed glioma. Clones were read by immunoSEQ multiplex PCR, and TCRdb kept only the in-frame ones, dropping some. The table has tens of thousands of clones, roughly 81% seen once. For these TCRs, the target antigens are not known. The input for sequencing was PBMCs, taken from a glioma patient whose treatment included an IDH1 peptide vaccine. Every receptor here comes from a middle-aged man with glioma. CDR3s include the opening cysteine and the closing phenylalanine or tryptophan. D genes are given only for firm matches. Size is stated for part of the rows, as once, few or many counts, or as a class when the clone is expanded.

J: TRBJ2-7; size: .; length: 19; V: TRBV23-1; D: TRBD1; CDR3: CASSHPPGQEFTFSYEQYF; DNA: TGCGCCAGCAGTCACCCCCCGGGACAGGAGTTCACTTTCTCCTACGAGCAGTACTTC
J: TRBJ2-1; size: .; length: 17; V: TRBV19; D: TRBD2; CDR3: CASSTPPGGSGRDEQFF; DNA: TGTGCCAGTAGTACCCCCCCGGGGGGTAGCGGGAGGGATGAGCAGTTCTTC
J: TRBJ2-4; size: .; length: 16; V: TRBV7-2; D: .; CDR3: CASSLASGTAGNIQYF; DNA: TGTGCCAGCAGCTTAGCTTCAGGGACCGCAGGAAACATTCAGTACTTC
J: TRBJ2-7; size: .; length: 11; V: TRBV30; D: .; CDR3: CAWSENYEQYF; DNA: TGTGCCTGGAGTGAAAATTACGAGCAGTACTTC
J: TRBJ2-7; size: .; length: 14; V: TRBV5-1; D: .; CDR3: CASSLGGQGDEQYF; DNA: TGCGCCAGCAGCTTGGGTGGTCAGGGAGACGAGCAGTACTTC
J: TRBJ2-7; size: .; length: 14; V: TRBV2; D: .; CDR3: CASREDSFPYEQYF; DNA: TGTGCCAGCAGGGAGGACAGTTTCCCCTACGAGCAGTACTTC
J: TRBJ1-3; size: .; length: 14; V: TRBV4-3; D: .; CDR3: CASSQVAGGNTIYF; DNA: TGCGCCAGCAGCCAAGTGGCGGGAGGAAACACCATATATTTT
J: TRBJ1-6; size: medium-sized; length: 18; V: TRBV7-9; D: TRBD1; CDR3: CASSLYPGQSSYNSPLHF; DNA: TGTGCCAGCAGCTTGTATCCGGGACAGAGCTCCTATAATTCACCCCTCCACTTT
J: TRBJ2-3; size: .; length: 16; V: TRBV4-3; D: TRBD2; CDR3: CASSRGTSGSTDTQYF; DNA: TGCGCCAGCAGCCGGGGGACTAGCGGGAGCACAGATACGCAGTATTTT
J: TRBJ2-1; size: .; length: 15; V: TRBV5-1; D: .; CDR3: CASSGGLDKYNEQFF; DNA: TGCGCCAGCAGCGGGGGGCTGGACAAATACAATGAGCAGTTCTTC
J: TRBJ2-6; size: few; length: 14; V: TRBV4-3; D: .; CDR3: CASSHDSGANVLTF; DNA: TGCGCCAGCAGCCACGACTCTGGGGCCAACGTCCTGACTTTC
J: TRBJ2-2; size: .; length: 14; V: TRBV11-3; D: .; CDR3: CASSLGLSAGELFF; DNA: TGTGCCAGCAGCTTAGGTCTAAGTGCCGGGGAGCTGTTTTTT
J: TRBJ2-7; size: once; length: 18; V: TRBV10-1; D: TRBD1; CDR3: CARRRVALGTGSKYEQYF; DNA: TGCGCCAGAAGACGCGTCGCACTCGGGACAGGGAGTAAATACGAGCAGTACTTC
J: TRBJ2-2; size: .; length: 16; V: TRBV5-1; D: .; CDR3: CASRPDSQGWAGELFF; DNA: TGCGCCAGCAGGCCGGATTCACAGGGTTGGGCCGGGGAGCTGTTTTTT